The 9 T cell receptor beta chains presented below share a single source sample, sequenced in a study of chemoradiotherapy in HPV16-positive cancers. Clones were sequenced by immunoSEQ multiplex PCR, and TCRdb holds only the in-frame ones, with some missing. The table records approximately 12,000 clones, around nine tenths of them present only once. Sequencing was performed on blood, taken from a patient who underwent chemoradiotherapy. These receptors were taken from a human donor with HPV-associated anogenital cancer.

The V call is TRBV4-1, the J call TRBJ2-3; 8 positions agree with TRBD1. Germline-derived CDR1 and CDR2 are MGHRA and YSYEKL. The trim removed 4 bases at V and 1 base at J, leaving 4 bases unmatched. The CDR3 length is 15 residues. The CDR3 region has the DNA TGCGCCAGCAGCCCCGGACAGGGTGGCACAGATACGCAGTATTTT. Translation: CASSPGQGGTDTQYF.

This clone showed up just a few times. V usage is TRBV5-1 and J usage is TRBJ1-1, with a tentative D call TRBD1 (5 bases). V gave up 0 bases and J gave up 7 bases, with 10 bases separating them. The germline gives CDR1 SGHRS, CDR2 YFSETQ. This CDR3 contains 13 residues. CDR3: CASSLADKIEAFF. CDR3 nucleotide sequence: TGCGCCAGCAGCTTGGCGGACAAGATTGAAGCTTTCTTT.

The chain employs TRBV2 and TRBJ2-7, with D maybe TRBD2 (5 bases). CDR1 and CDR2 from the germline V gene are SNHLY and FYNNEI. Trimming shortened V by 5 bases and J by 11 bases, and 16 bases separated the two germline ends. The CDR3 covers 12 residues. CDR3 bases: TGTGCCAGCAGTCGGACTCTGACCGGGGAGTACTTC. Residues: CASSRTLTGEYF. Full variable domain (missing parts from reference TRBV2 and TRBJ2-7): EPEVTQTPSHQVTQMGQEVILRCVPISNHLYFYWYRQILGQKVEFLVSFYNNEISEKSEIFDDQFSVERPDGSNFTLKIRSTKLEDSAMYFCASSRTLTGEYFGPGTRLTVT.

The chain carries TRBV15 and TRBJ1-5, with TRBD1 matching over 9 bases. CDR3 length: 16 amino acids. V was clipped by 1 base and J by 0 bases; unmatched bases: 1. CDR1 is LNHNV and CDR2 is YYDKDF in the germline V gene (reference sequence). CDR3 bases: TGTGCCACCAGCAGAGGGGACAGGGTTAGCAATCAGCCCCAGCATTTT. It is translated as CATSRGDRVSNQPQHF.

The V gene is TRBV6-5, the J gene TRBJ2-5; a weak D match, TRBD1 (7 bases). This CDR3 has 11 residues. Germline V gives CDR1 MNHEY, CDR2 SVGAGI. V lost 6 bases and J lost 9, with 11 bases in between. CDR3 amino acids: CASSQGEAQYF. The CDR3 nucleotides are TGTGCCAGCAGCCAGGGGGAGGCCCAGTACTTC.

This chain joins TRBV2 and TRBJ2-1, with 9 bases lining up with TRBD2. CDR3 length: 15 residues. With V trimmed by 7 bases and J by 4 bases, 8 bases remained unmatched. CDR1 is SNHLY, CDR2 FYNNEI, per germline. The CDR3 loop is CASTARGGAYNEQFF. The CDR3 bases are TGTGCCAGCACCGCGCGCGGGGGGGCTTACAATGAGCAGTTCTTC.

This chain links TRBV19 with TRBJ2-5; possibly TRBD2 for D (6 bases). The CDR3 covers 14 residues. The V and J ends lost 3 bases and 0 bases respectively, with 8 bases between them. Germline V CDR1 and CDR2: LNHDA, SQIVND (reference sequence). CDR3 region: CASSMRRDQETQYF. The CDR3 nucleotides are TGTGCCAGTAGTATGAGGAGGGACCAAGAGACCCAGTACTTC.

The gene calls are TRBV5-1 and TRBJ2-5; D remains ambiguous. V gave up 0 bases and J gave up 5 bases, with 2 bases separating them. Germline V lookup: CDR1 SGHRS, CDR2 YFSETQ. The CDR3 is 11 residues long. CDR3 protein: CASSLEETQYF. In DNA form, the CDR3 reads TGCGCCAGCAGCTTGGAGGAGACCCAGTACTTC.

This rearrangement joins TRBV7-9 to TRBJ2-3; the D gene could be TRBD1 or TRBD2 (5 bases each). The V gene lost 1 base and the J gene lost 9 bases, with 17 bases spanning the gap. The V gene's germline CDR1 is SEHNR and CDR2 FQNEAQ (reference sequence). The CDR3 loop spans 15 amino acids. The CDR3 nucleotides read TGTGCCAGCAGCTTAGGAGGGACCTATGGAGGAACGCAGTATTTT. Protein product: CASSLGGTYGGTQYF.